This TCR beta chain originates from a study of long-term antiretroviral therapy in people with HIV. Samples held about 1-11 million cryopreserved PBMC before DNA extraction. Run at survey level, the immunoSEQ assay was version v3.0. Profiling relied on immunoSEQ multiplex PCR, and the TCRdb table lists in-frame clones only, not all of them. The data hold about 44,000 clones, with around 96% observed a single time. The TCR sequence derives from a woman in her forties or fifties with HIV. Sequencing was performed on unsorted PBMCs, taken 3.7 years after starting antiretroviral therapy.

The CDR3 protein is CASSLAGGGTYNEQFF. The CDR3 DNA reads as TGTGCCAGCAGCTTGGCCGGGGGCGGTACCTACAATGAGCAGTTCTTC. This chain joins TRBV11-2 and TRBJ2-1; D tentatively reads TRBD1 or TRBD2 (6 bases each). V was pared by 3 bases and J by 2 bases, with 14 bases between. Germline V gives CDR1 SGHAT, CDR2 FQNNGV. This CDR3 contains 16 residues.